This T cell receptor beta chain was sequenced during a study of CXCR3-negative and CXCR3-positive naive CD8 T cells. CDR3 length equals 16 residues. Germline CDR1 is SGHVS and CDR2 is FNYEAQ. 5' RACE with UMI labels generated the TRB cDNA libraries. TCRdb processed the 5' RACE reads again and assigns one entry to each CDR3 protein, with no DNA. This repertoire comprises 130,000 or so distinct CDR3 sequences; its ten largest clones make up 0.29%. The clonotype was recovered from a human donor in good health. Some clones in this sample may be carry-over from other donors' samples. Specimen: naive CXCR3- CD8+ T cells from blood. Sample subset: CD45RO-CCR7+CD27+CD95- naive CD8+ T cells lacking CXCR3 (TNR3-). The chain uses TRBV7-6 and TRBJ2-1; TCRdb lists TRBD2, though no DNA is available to test this call. The CDR3: CASSLSAGSSYNEQFF.